These 17 T cell receptor beta chains originate from one sample sequenced in a study of brain T cells in children with intractable seizures (dated by TCRdb to 2020 to 2022). The library was built by means of the immunoSEQ multiplex PCR assay. TCRdb took this table from immuneACCESS and kept in-frame rearrangements with V and J called. Such tables lack part of the clones; where checked against another copy, unresolved V genes explain under half of the gap, and the rest is unexplained. The sample yields 110,000 or so clones; 90% to 95% were counted once. The top ten constitute 3.8% of the sample. The time point tag for this specimen amounts to: resected brain tissue, or blood drawn just prior to surgery. The input for sequencing was peripheral blood, taken at surgery. The receptors shown here come from a boy in the first two years of life with hemimegalencephaly and intractable seizures.

CDR3 DNA: TGTGCCAGCAGATCGACAGGGGGAGCTTGGGCTTTCTTT. This encodes CASRSTGGAWAFF. The chain employs TRBV27 and TRBJ1-1, with 9 bases fitting TRBD1. From germline, CDR1 is MNHEY and CDR2 SMNVEV (reference sequence). J gave up 11 bases and V 6 bases, and 10 bases lay outside the gene matches. The CDR3 contains 13 residues.

The rearrangement links TRBV6-6 to TRBJ2-2; maybe TRBD1 (6 bases). The ends were cut back, 6 bases at V and 7 bases at J, with 18 bases in the middle. The germline V gene encodes CDR1 MNHNY and CDR2 SVGAGI (reference sequence). The CDR3 spans 15 residues. The CDR3 region has the DNA TGTGCCAGCAGACCTACGGGACAAATAGTCGGGGAGCTGTTTTTT. Its translation is CASRPTGQIVGELFF.

The chain recombines TRBV28 with TRBJ2-3; D is perhaps TRBD2 (6 bases). V was clipped by 3 bases and J by 6 bases, with 13 bases between them. This CDR3 has 14 residues. The germline V gene encodes CDR1 MDHEN and CDR2 SYDVKM. The CDR3 protein is CASSLEGERDTQYF. The CDR3 bases are TGTGCCAGCAGTTTGGAGGGTGAGAGGGATACGCAGTATTTT. Full variable domain (missing parts from reference TRBV28 and TRBJ2-3): DVKVTQSSRYLVKRTGEKVFLECVQDMDHENMFWYRQDPGLGLRLIYFSYDVKMKEKGDIPEGYSVSREKKERFSLILESASTNQTSMYLCASSLEGERDTQYFGPGTRLTVL.

The chain links TRBV5-5 to TRBJ1-2; no reliable D call. With 0 bases removed from V and 0 bases from J, the gap between germline ends came to 3 bases. The CDR3 covers 13 residues. From germline, CDR1 is SGHKS and CDR2 YYEKEE (reference sequence). The CDR3 region has the DNA TGTGCCAGCAGCTTGGGGTCTAACTATGGCTACACCTTC. This gives the protein CASSLGSNYGYTF.

The V call is TRBV7-8, the J call TRBJ2-5; 8 nucleotides agree with TRBD2. CDR3 length: 17 amino acids. CDR1 is SGHVS and CDR2 is FQNEAQ in the germline V gene. V lost 2 bases to trimming and J lost 1 base; unmatched junction nucleotides: 9. This chain's CDR3 is CASSLLILAEAQETQYF. The DNA for the CDR3 is TGTGCCAGCAGCTTACTCATACTAGCGGAGGCCCAAGAGACCCAGTACTTC.

The CDR3 reads CASSFSGGDYGYTF. The CDR3 region has the DNA TGTGCCAGCAGTTTCTCCGGGGGGGACTATGGCTACACCTTC. The rearrangement links TRBV6-1 to TRBJ1-2; tentatively, D is TRBD1 (5 bases). This CDR3 contains 14 residues. Germline values: CDR1 MNHNS, CDR2 SASEGT. V was clipped by 5 bases and J by 3 bases, with 13 bases between them.

V and J are TRBV19 and TRBJ2-2, with D unresolved. V was shortened by 2 bases and J by 6 bases, with 10 bases between the two germline ends. Germline assignment: CDR1 LNHDA and CDR2 SQIVND (reference sequence). CDR3 length: 14 residues. CDR3 DNA sequence: TGTGCCAGTAGTATAAGGGATATAGCCGGGGAGCTGTTTTTT. Its protein is CASSIRDIAGELFF.

This chain links TRBV7-9 with TRBJ1-2; maybe TRBD1 (5 bases). V lost 7 bases and J 3 bases, leaving 12 bases between the germline ends. Germline-derived CDR1 and CDR2 are SEHNR and FQNEAQ (reference sequence). The CDR3 sequence is 13 residues long. CDR3: CASMGTGHYGYTF. Written as DNA, the CDR3 is TGTGCCAGCATGGGGACGGGGCACTATGGCTACACCTTC.

The chain carries TRBV10-3 and TRBJ2-7; D is perhaps TRBD1 (6 bases). The length of the CDR3 is 15 residues. V gave up 7 bases and J gave up 7 bases, with 23 bases separating them. The germline V gene encodes CDR1 ENHRY and CDR2 SYGVKD. The CDR3 protein is CAINTDPQGSREQYF. CDR3 DNA sequence: TGTGCCATCAATACCGACCCCCAGGGGAGTAGGGAGCAGTACTTC.

This chain connects TRBV7-2 to TRBJ2-7; 11 bases fit TRBD2. Germline assignment: CDR1 SGHTA and CDR2 FQGNSA. V lost 4 bases and J lost 2; bases outside the gene matches: 7. The CDR3 spans 16 residues. The CDR3 loop is CASSYVTSGRPYEQYF. CDR3 in DNA: TGTGCCAGCAGCTATGTTACTAGCGGGAGACCCTACGAGCAGTACTTC.

The chain combines TRBV6-5 with TRBJ2-2; the match to TRBD2 covers 7 bases. This CDR3 has 13 amino acids. Germline loops: CDR1 MNHEY, CDR2 SVGAGI. V lost 4 bases and J lost 6; bases outside the gene matches: 2. CDR3 nucleotides: TGTGCCAGCAGTTCCCGGGGGGCCGGGGAGCTGTTTTTT. The encoded protein is CASSSRGAGELFF.

The chain combines TRBV7-9 with TRBJ1-3, with D unclear. Trimming removed 5 bases from V and 3 bases from J, with 8 bases in between. The CDR3 runs 13 residues. Looked up from germline, CDR1 is SEHNR and CDR2 is FQNEAQ (reference sequence). The CDR3 protein is CASSPPGGNTIYF. Written as DNA, the CDR3 is TGTGCCAGCAGCCCCCCGGGTGGAAACACCATATATTTT.

The gene calls are TRBV28 and TRBJ2-1; D may match TRBD1 or TRBD2 (6 bases each). The CDR3 has 15 residues. In germline, CDR1 is MDHEN, CDR2 SYDVKM. Trimming shortened V by 7 bases and J by 2 bases, and 15 bases separated the two germline ends. This CDR3 reads CASKRRGATYNEQFF. The CDR3 DNA sequence: TGTGCCAGCAAAAGGAGGGGGGCCACCTACAATGAGCAGTTCTTC.

The rearrangement links TRBV4-3 to TRBJ1-2; 8 bases align to TRBD1. J was trimmed by 3 bases and V by 1 base; bases with no gene match: 4. The CDR3 is 15 amino acids. Germline V gene data show CDR1 as LGHNA and CDR2 as YSLEER. The CDR3 sequence: CASSQGPGGDYGYTF. The CDR3, as DNA: TGCGCCAGCAGCCAAGGCCCAGGGGGCGACTATGGCTACACCTTC.

The V call is TRBV4-1, the J call TRBJ1-1; D call uncertain. Germline values: CDR1 MGHRA, CDR2 YSYEKL. V shed 4 bases and J shed 7 bases, with 13 bases lying between them. This CDR3 is 13 amino acids long. The CDR3 sequence is CASSPGRGYEAFF. In DNA, the CDR3 is TGCGCCAGCAGCCCCGGTCGCGGGTATGAAGCTTTCTTT.

V gene TRBV5-4 combines with J gene TRBJ1-1; 7 nucleotides line up with TRBD1. Per germline, CDR1 SGHNT and CDR2 YYREEE (reference sequence). This CDR3 has 15 residues. The V and J ends lost 1 base and 2 bases, in that order; junction bases with no gene match: 5. The CDR3 sequence: CASSLRRGLNTEAFF. The CDR3 bases are TGTGCCAGCAGCTTGAGGAGGGGGCTAAACACTGAAGCTTTCTTT.

The J gene is TRBJ1-5, the V gene TRBV27, with D perhaps matching TRBD1 (5 bases). Trimming removed 5 bases from V and 0 bases from J, with 8 bases in between. Germline values: CDR1 MNHEY, CDR2 SMNVEV (reference sequence). The CDR3 runs 14 residues. CDR3 amino acids: CASSGQYSNQPQHF. In nucleotides, the CDR3 is TGTGCCAGCAGTGGACAATATAGCAATCAGCCCCAGCATTTT.